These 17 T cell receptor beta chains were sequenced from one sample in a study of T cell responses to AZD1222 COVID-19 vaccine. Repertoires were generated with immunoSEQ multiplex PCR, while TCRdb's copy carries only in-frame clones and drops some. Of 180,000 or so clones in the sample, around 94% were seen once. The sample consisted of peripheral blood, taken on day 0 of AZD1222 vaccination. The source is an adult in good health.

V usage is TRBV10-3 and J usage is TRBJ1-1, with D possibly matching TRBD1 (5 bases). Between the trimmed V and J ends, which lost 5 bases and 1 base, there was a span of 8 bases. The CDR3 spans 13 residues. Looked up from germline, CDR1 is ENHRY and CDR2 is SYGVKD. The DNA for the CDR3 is TGTGCCATCAGTCGGGACGGGAACACTGAAGCTTTCTTT. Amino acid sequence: CAISRDGNTEAFF.

CDR3 protein: CASSEPEVYNEQFF. The DNA for the CDR3 is TGTGCCAGCAGTGAGCCAGAGGTCTACAATGAGCAGTTCTTC. The chain uses TRBV25-1 and TRBJ2-1; D gene unclear. Trimming left V 3 bases short and J 3 bases short, with 9 bases between. The CDR3 loop spans 14 amino acids. CDR1 MGHDK and CDR2 SYGVNS come from the germline V gene.

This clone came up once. CDR3 coding DNA: TGTGCCAGCAGCTTAGTAGGGGGCGATCAGCCCCAGCATTTT. Encoded protein: CASSLVGGDQPQHF. The chain recombines TRBV7-8 with TRBJ1-5; 7 nucleotides match TRBD1. V shed 1 base and J 5 bases; nucleotides not matched to a gene: 2. Germline-derived CDR1 and CDR2 are SGHVS and FQNEAQ. CDR3 length: 14 residues.

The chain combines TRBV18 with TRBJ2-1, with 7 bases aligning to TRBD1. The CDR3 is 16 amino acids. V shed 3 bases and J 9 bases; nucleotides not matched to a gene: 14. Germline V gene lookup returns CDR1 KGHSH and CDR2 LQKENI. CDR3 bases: TGTGCCAGCTCACCCGAGACAGGGAACCGTCCGGGTGAGCAGTTCTTC. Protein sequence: CASSPETGNRPGEQFF.

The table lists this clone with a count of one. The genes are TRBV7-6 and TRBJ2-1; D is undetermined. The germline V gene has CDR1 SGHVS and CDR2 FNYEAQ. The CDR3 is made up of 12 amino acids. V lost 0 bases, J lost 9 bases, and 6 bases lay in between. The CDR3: CASSLAMGEQFF. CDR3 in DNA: TGTGCCAGCAGCTTAGCAATGGGTGAGCAGTTCTTC. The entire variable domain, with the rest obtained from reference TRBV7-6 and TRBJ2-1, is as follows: GAGVSQSPRYKVTKRGQDVALRCDPISGHVSLYWYRQALGQGPEFLTYFNYEAQQDKSGLPNDRFSAERPEGSISTLTIQRTEQRDSAMYRCASSLAMGEQFFGPGTRLTVL.

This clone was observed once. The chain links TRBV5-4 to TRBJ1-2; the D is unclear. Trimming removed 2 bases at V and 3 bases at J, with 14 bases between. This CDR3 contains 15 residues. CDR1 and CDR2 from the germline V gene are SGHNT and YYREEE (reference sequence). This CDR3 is CASSFRAPNHYGYTF. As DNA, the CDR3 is TGTGCCAGCAGCTTTCGGGCACCTAATCACTATGGCTACACCTTC.

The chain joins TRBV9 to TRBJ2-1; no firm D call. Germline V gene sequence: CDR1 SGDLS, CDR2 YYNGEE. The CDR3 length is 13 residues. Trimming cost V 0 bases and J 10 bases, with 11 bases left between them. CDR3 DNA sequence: TGTGCCAGCAGCGTAGTAGGTTTTCGGGAGCAGTTCTTC. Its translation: CASSVVGFREQFF.

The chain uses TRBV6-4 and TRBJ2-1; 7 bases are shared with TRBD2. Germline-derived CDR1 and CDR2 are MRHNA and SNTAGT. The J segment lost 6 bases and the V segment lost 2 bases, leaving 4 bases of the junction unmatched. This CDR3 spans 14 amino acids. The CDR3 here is CASSDRGGGNEQFF. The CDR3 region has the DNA TGTGCCAGCAGTGACCGGGGCGGGGGCAATGAGCAGTTCTTC.

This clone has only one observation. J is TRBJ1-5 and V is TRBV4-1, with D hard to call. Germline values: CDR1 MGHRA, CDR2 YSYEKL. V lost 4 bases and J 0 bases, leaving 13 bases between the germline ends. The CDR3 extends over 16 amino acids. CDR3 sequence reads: CASSPSGPLSNQPQHF. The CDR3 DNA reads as TGCGCCAGCAGCCCATCCGGCCCACTTAGCAATCAGCCCCAGCATTTT.

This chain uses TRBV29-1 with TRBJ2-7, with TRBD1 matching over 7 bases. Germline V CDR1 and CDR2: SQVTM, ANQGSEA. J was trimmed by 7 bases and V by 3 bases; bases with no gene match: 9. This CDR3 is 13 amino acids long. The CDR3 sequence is CSVEGNRGGEQYF. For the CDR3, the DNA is TGCAGCGTTGAGGGGAACAGGGGCGGGGAGCAGTACTTC.

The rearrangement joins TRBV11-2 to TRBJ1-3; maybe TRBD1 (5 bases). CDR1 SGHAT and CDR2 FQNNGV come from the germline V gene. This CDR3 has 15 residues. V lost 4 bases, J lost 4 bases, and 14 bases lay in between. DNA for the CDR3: TGTGCCAGCAGCTCCATGAAGGGGCAAGGAAACACCATATATTTT. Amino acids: CASSSMKGQGNTIYF.

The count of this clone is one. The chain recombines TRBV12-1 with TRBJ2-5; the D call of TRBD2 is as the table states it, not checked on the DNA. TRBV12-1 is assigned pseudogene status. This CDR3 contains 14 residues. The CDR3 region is CASSDPGLQETQYF. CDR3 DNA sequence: TGTGCCAGCAGCGATCCGGGACTGCAAGAGACCCAGTACTTC.

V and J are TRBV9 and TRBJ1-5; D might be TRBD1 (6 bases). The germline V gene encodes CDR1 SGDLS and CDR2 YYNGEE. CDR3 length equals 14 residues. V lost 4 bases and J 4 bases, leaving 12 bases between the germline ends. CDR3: CASSPVGGNQPQHF. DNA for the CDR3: TGTGCCAGCAGCCCCGTAGGGGGGAATCAGCCCCAGCATTTT.

CDR3 residues: CASSLGTVRQYF. The DNA for the CDR3 is TGTGCCAGCAGTTTAGGGACGGTGAGGCAGTACTTC. This chain uses TRBV28 with TRBJ2-7; perhaps D is TRBD1 or TRBD2 (5 bases each). Germline-derived CDR1 and CDR2 are MDHEN and SYDVKM. Trimming shortened V by 2 bases and J by 9 bases, and 11 bases separated the two germline ends. The CDR3 covers 12 residues.

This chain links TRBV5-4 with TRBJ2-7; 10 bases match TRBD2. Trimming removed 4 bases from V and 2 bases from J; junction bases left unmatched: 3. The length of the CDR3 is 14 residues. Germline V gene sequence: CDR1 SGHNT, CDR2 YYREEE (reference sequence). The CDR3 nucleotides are TGTGCCAGCAGCCCCAGCGGGAGGGCCTACGAGCAGTACTTC. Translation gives CASSPSGRAYEQYF.

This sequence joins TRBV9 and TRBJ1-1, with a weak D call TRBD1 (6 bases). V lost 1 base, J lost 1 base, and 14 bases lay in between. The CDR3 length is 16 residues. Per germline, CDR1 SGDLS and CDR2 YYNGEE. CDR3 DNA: TGTGCCAGCAGCGTATTCGCAGGGGAAACGAACACTGAAGCTTTCTTT. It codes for CASSVFAGETNTEAFF.

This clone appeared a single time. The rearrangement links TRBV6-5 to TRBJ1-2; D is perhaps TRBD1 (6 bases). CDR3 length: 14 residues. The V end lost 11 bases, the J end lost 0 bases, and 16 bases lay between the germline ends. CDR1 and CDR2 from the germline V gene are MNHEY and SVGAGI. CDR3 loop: CALAGGATNYGYTF. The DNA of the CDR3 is TGTGCCCTGGCCGGGGGGGCCACTAACTATGGCTACACCTTC.